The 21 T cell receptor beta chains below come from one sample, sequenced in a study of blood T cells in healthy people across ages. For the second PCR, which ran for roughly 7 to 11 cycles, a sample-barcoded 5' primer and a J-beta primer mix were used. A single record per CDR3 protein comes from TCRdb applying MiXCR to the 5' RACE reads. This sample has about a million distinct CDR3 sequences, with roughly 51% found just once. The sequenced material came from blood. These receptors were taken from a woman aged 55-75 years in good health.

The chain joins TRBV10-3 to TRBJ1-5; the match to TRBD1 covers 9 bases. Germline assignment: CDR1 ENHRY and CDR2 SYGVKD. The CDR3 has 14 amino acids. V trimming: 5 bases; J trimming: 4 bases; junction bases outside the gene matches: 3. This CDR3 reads CAISMTGGNQPQHF. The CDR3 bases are TGTGCCATCAGTATGACAGGGGGAAATCAGCCCCAGCATTTT.

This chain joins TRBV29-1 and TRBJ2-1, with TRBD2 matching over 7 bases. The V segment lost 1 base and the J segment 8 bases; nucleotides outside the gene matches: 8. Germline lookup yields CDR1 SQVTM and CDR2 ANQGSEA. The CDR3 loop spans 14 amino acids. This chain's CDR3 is CSVEAGASGDEQFF. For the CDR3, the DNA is TGCAGCGTTGAAGCCGGGGCTAGCGGAGATGAGCAGTTCTTC.

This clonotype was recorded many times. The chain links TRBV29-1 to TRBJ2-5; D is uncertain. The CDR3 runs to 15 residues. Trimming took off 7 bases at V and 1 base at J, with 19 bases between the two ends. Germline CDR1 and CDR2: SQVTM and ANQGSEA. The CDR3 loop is CSAADLGNPQETQYF. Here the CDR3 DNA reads TGCAGCGCCGCCGACTTGGGGAACCCCCAAGAGACCCAGTACTTC. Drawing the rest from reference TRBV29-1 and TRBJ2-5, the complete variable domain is SAVISQKPSRDICQRGTSLTIQCQVDSQVTMMFWYRQQPGQSLTLIATANQGSEATYESGFVIDKFPISRPNLTFSTLTVSNMSPEDSSIYLCSAADLGNPQETQYFGPGTRLLVL.

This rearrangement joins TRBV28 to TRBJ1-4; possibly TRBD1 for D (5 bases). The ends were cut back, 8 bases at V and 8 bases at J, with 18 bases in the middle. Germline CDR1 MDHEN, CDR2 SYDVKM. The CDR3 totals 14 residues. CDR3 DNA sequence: TGTGCCAGCCGCCCGGCAGGGAGTTTCGAAAAACTGTTTTTT. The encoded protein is CASRPAGSFEKLFF.

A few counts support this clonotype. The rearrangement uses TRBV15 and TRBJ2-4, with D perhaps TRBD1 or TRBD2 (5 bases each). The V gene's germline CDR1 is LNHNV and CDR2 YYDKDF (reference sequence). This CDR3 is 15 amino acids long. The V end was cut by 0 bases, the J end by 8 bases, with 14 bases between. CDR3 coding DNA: TGTGCCACCAGCAGAGATGGGGCGGGCGAATACATTCAGTACTTC. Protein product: CATSRDGAGEYIQYF.

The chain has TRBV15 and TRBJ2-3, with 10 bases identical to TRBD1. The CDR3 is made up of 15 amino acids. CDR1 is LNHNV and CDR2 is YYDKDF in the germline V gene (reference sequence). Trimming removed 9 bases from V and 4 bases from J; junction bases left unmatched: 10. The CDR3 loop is CATKTGTGVPDTQYF. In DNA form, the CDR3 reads TGTGCCACAAAGACCGGGACAGGGGTCCCAGATACGCAGTATTTT.

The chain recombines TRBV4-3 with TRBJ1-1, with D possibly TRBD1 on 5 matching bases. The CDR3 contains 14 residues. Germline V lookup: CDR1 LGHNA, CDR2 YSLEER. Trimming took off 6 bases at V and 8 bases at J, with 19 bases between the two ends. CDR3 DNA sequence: TGCGCCAGCAGAAGGGGCAGAACACCTGGGGAAGCTTTCTTT. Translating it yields CASRRGRTPGEAFF.

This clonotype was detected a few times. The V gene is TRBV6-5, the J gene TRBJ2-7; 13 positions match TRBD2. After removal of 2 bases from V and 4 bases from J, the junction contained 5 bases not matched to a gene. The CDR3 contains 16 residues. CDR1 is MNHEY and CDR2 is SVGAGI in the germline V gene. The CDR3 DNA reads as TGTGCCAGCAGTTACCACGGACTAGCGGGAGTTTACGAGCAGTACTTC. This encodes CASSYHGLAGVYEQYF.

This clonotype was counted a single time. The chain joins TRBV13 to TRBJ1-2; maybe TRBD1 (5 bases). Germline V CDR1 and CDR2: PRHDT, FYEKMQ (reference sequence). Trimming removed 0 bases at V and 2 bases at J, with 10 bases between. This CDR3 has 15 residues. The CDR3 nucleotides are TGTGCCAGCAGCTTAGGGGGGCTAGTCAACTATGGCTACACCTTC. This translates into CASSLGGLVNYGYTF.

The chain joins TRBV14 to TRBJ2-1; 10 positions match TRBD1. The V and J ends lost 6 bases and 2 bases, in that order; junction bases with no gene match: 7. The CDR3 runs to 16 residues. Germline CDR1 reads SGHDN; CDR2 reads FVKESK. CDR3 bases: TGTGCCAGCAGAAAAACCGGGACAGGGGCCTACAATGAGCAGTTCTTC. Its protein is CASRKTGTGAYNEQFF.

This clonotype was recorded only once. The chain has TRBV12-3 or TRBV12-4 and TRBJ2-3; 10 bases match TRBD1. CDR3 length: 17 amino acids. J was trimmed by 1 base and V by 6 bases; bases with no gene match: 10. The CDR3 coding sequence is TGTGCCAGCAGACCTCCGGGACAGGGGCGAGGCACAGATACGCAGTATTTT. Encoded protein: CASRPPGQGRGTDTQYF.

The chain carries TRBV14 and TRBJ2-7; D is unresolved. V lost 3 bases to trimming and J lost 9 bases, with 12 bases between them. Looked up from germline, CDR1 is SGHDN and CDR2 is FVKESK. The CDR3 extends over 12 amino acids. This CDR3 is CASSQGSAGQYF. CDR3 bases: TGTGCCAGCAGCCAGGGATCGGCCGGGCAGTACTTC.

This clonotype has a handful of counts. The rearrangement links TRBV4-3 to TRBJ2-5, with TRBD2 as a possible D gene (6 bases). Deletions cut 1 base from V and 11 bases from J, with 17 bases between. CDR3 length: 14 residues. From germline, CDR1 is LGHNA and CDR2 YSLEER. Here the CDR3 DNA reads TGCGCCAGCAGCCAAGCGGGACTGGTAGGAGAGCAGTACTTC. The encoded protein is CASSQAGLVGEQYF.

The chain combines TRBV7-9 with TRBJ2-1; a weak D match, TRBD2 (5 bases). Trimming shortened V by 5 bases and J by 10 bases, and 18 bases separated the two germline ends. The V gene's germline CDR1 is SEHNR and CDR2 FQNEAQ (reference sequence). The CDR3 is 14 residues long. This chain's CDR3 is CASSPGLALREQFF. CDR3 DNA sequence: TGTGCCAGCAGCCCCGGCCTAGCTTTACGGGAGCAGTTCTTC.

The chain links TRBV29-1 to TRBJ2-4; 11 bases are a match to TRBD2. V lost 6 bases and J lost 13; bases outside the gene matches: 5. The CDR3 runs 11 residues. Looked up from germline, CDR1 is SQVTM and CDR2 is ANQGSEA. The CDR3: CSVGLAEEQYF. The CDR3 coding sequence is TGCAGCGTGGGACTAGCGGAGGAGCAGTACTTC.

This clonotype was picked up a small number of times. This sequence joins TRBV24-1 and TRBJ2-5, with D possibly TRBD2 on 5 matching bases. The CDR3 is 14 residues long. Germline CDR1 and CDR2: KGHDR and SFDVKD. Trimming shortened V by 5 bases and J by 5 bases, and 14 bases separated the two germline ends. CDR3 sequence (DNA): TGTGCCACCAGTGTACGAGCGGACGGGGAGACCCAGTACTTC. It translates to CATSVRADGETQYF.

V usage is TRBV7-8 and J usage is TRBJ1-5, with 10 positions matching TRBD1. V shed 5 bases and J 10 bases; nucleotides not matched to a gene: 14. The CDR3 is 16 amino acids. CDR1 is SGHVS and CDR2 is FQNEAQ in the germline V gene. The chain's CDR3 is CASSRRGDRGQLPQHF. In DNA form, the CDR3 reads TGTGCCAGCAGCCGCCGAGGGGACAGGGGCCAACTTCCCCAGCATTTT. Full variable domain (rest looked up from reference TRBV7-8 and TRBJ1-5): GAGVSQSPRYKVAKRGQDVALRCDPISGHVSLFWYQQALGQGPEFLTYFQNEAQLDKSGLPSDRFFAERPEGSVSTLKIQRTQQEDSAVYLCASSRRGDRGQLPQHFGDGTRLSIL.

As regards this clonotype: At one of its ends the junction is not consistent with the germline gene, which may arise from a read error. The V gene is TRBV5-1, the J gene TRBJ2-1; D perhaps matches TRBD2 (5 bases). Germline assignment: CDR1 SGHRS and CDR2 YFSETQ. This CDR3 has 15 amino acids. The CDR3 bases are TGCGTCAGCATCCCCCGGCTCGGGGAAAACAATGAGCAGTTCTTC. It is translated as CVSIPRLGENNEQFF.

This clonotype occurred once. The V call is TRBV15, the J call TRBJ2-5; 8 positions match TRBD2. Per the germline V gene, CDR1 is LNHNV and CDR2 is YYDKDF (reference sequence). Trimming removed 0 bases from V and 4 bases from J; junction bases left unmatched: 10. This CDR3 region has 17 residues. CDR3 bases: TGTGCCACCAGCAGAGAGGCGAGACTAGCGTACCGAGAGACCCAGTACTTC. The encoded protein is CATSREARLAYRETQYF.

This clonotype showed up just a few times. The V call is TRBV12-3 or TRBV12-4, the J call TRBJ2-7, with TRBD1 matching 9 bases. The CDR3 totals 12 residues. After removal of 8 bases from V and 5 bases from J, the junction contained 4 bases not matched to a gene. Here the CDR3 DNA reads TGTGCCAGCGTGACAGGGGGAGACGAGCAGTACTTC. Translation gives CASVTGGDEQYF.

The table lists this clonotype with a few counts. This CDR3 reads CASSQDPGTNYEQYF. The CDR3 DNA reads as TGCGCCAGCAGCCAAGATCCCGGTACGAACTACGAGCAGTACTTC. The gene calls are TRBV4-1 and TRBJ2-7; D is unresolved. Between the trimmed V and J ends, which lost 0 bases and 3 bases, there was a span of 12 bases. CDR1 and CDR2 (germline): MGHRA, YSYEKL. The CDR3 loop spans 15 amino acids.